The clone carrying this T cell receptor (beta chain) showed up just once. The CDR3 sequence is 13 residues long. V lost 0 bases and J 4 bases, leaving 4 bases between the germline ends. Assay used: immunoSEQ multiplex PCR; TCRdb lists only in-frame clones, some missing. The sample lists 180,000 or so clones, 85% to 90% occurring once. The data are from a study of blood T cell repertoires in COVID-19. Study summary: COVID-19 samples, acute and convalescent, were from the United States, Italy and Spain. PBMCs, B-cell-depleted T cells, or T cells were the source of the cDNA or gDNA that made up the material.

This receptor was identified in a man younger than 35 with acute or convalescent COVID-19. This chain joins TRBV12-3 or TRBV12-4 and TRBJ1-3, with unresolved D. The sequenced sample consisted of peripheral blood. The CDR3 DNA reads TGTGCCAGCAGTTTAGCTGAGGGAAACACCATATATTTT. Amino acid sequence: CASSLAEGNTIYF.